Listed here are 27 T cell receptor beta chains from one sample, sequenced in a study of blood T cell repertoires in COVID-19. Using immunoSEQ multiplex PCR, the repertoire was profiled, and TCRdb retains in-frame clones only, with some absent. The table includes approximately 200,000 clones, more than 65% detected once. The sample consisted of peripheral blood. Source of these receptors: a woman aged 55-75 years with acute or convalescent COVID-19.

This chain joins TRBV14 and TRBJ2-1; D perhaps matches TRBD2 (7 bases). CDR1 and CDR2 (germline): SGHDN, FVKESK. The V end was cut by 5 bases, the J end by 1 base, with 18 bases between. The CDR3 loop spans 17 amino acids. CDR3 loop: CASSSPLGGGSYNEQFF. The DNA for the CDR3 is TGTGCCAGCAGCTCCCCTTTGGGAGGGGGGTCCTACAATGAGCAGTTCTTC. Using reference TRBV14 and TRBJ2-1 for the parts outside the CDR3, the full variable domain is EAGVTQFPSHSVIEKGQTVTLRCDPISGHDNLYWYRRVMGKEIKFLLHFVKESKQDESGMPNNRFLAERTGGTYSTLKVQPAELEDSGVYFCASSSPLGGGSYNEQFFGPGTRLTVL.

This clone is a singleton in its sample. This chain joins TRBV19 and TRBJ1-6; 8 bases line up with TRBD1. The CDR3 length is 15 residues. CDR1 is LNHDA, CDR2 SQIVND, per germline (reference sequence). The V segment lost 5 bases and the J segment 7 bases; nucleotides outside the gene matches: 7. CDR3: CASSPGQGANSPLHF. The CDR3 coding sequence is TGTGCCAGTAGTCCAGGACAGGGTGCCAATTCACCCCTCCACTTT.

The V call is TRBV30, the J call TRBJ1-2; tentative D call: TRBD1 (5 bases). Germline V CDR1 and CDR2: GTSNPN, SVGIG (reference sequence). V dropped 1 base and J dropped 7 bases, with 16 bases sitting between them. This CDR3 contains 14 residues. Here the CDR3 reads CAWSASTDFFGYTF. The DNA of the CDR3 is TGTGCCTGGAGTGCGTCGACAGATTTCTTTGGCTACACCTTC.

This sequence joins TRBV9 and TRBJ2-5; D is ambiguous. The CDR3 totals 15 residues. The germline V gene encodes CDR1 SGDLS and CDR2 YYNGEE. The germline V and J ends were trimmed by 0 bases and 2 bases, with 11 bases remaining between them. Written as DNA, the CDR3 is TGTGCCAGCAGCGTAGGGGCTCGCTCTCAAGAGACCCAGTACTTC. It codes for CASSVGARSQETQYF. The variable domain in full, with the rest retrieved from reference TRBV9 and TRBJ2-5, is DSGVTQTPKHLITATGQRVTLRCSPRSGDLSVYWYQQSLDQGLQFLIQYYNGEERAKGNILERFSAQQFPDLHSELNLSSLELGDSALYFCASSVGARSQETQYFGPGTRLLVL.

The V gene is TRBV4-3, the J gene TRBJ2-3, with 15 bases fitting TRBD2. Per germline, CDR1 LGHNA and CDR2 YSLEER. The CDR3 length is 20 residues. The ends lost 1 base at V and 3 bases at J; junction bases unmatched: 11. The CDR3 region has the DNA TGCGCCAGCAGCCAAGTTCGGACTAGCGGGGGGGCCCTGAAAACAGATACGCAGTATTTT. Amino acids: CASSQVRTSGGALKTDTQYF.

This clone has more than one count but fewer than ten. The J gene is TRBJ1-1, the V gene TRBV9; D might be TRBD1 (6 bases). With 4 bases removed from V and 1 base from J, the gap between germline ends came to 17 bases. The CDR3 is made up of 16 amino acids. Per the germline V gene, CDR1 is SGDLS and CDR2 is YYNGEE. Here the CDR3 reads CASSPGQIFQNTEAFF. DNA for the CDR3: TGTGCCAGCAGCCCTGGACAGATCTTCCAGAACACTGAAGCTTTCTTT.

The J gene is TRBJ2-7, the V gene TRBV3-1 (or the pseudogene TRBV3-2); 9 nucleotides line up with TRBD2. The CDR3 runs to 15 residues. Germline V gene sequence: CDR1 LGHDT, CDR2 YNNKEL (reference sequence). The V gene end was trimmed by 0 bases and the J gene end by 2 bases; junction bases not matched to a gene: 2. CDR3 protein: CASSQEAGGPYEQYF. The DNA for the CDR3 is TGTGCCAGCAGCCAAGAAGCGGGGGGACCCTACGAGCAGTACTTC.

The chain carries TRBV30 and TRBJ2-7, with D perhaps TRBD1 (6 bases). The V gene's germline CDR1 is GTSNPN and CDR2 SVGIG (reference sequence). This CDR3 has 11 residues. V was cut by 5 bases and J by 3 bases, with 8 bases left in between. The CDR3 region is CAWEGGYEQYF. CDR3 sequence (DNA): TGTGCCTGGGAAGGGGGCTACGAGCAGTACTTC.

The chain has TRBV19 and TRBJ1-5; the match to TRBD1 covers 8 bases. In germline, CDR1 is LNHDA, CDR2 SQIVND (reference sequence). V lost 7 bases to trimming and J lost 3 bases; unmatched junction nucleotides: 5. This CDR3 spans 14 amino acids. The CDR3 loop reads CASKRTGYNQPQHF. DNA for the CDR3: TGTGCCAGTAAAAGGACAGGGTACAATCAGCCCCAGCATTTT. The full variable domain, in which reference TRBV19 and TRBJ1-5 provide the parts outside the CDR3, is DGGITQSPKYLFRKEGQNVTLSCEQNLNHDAMYWYRQDPGQGLRLIYYSQIVNDFQKGDIAEGYSVSREKKESFPLTVTSAQKNPTAFYLCASKRTGYNQPQHFGDGTRLSIL.

This clone was seen many times. The chain combines TRBV19 with TRBJ1-1; no clear D gene. The CDR3 sequence is 11 residues long. The V gene's germline CDR1 is LNHDA and CDR2 SQIVND (reference sequence). The V end lost 1 base, the J end lost 7 bases, and 4 bases lay between the germline ends. CDR3 nucleotide sequence: TGTGCCAGTAGTATAGCAGTTGAAGCTTTCTTT. Translating it yields CASSIAVEAFF.

The DNA for the CDR3 is TGTGCCAGCTCACCAACCCGACGGGGCACTGAAGCTTTCTTT. This encodes CASSPTRRGTEAFF. The chain has TRBV18 and TRBJ1-1; D unresolved. The length of the CDR3 is 14 residues. The germline CDR1 and CDR2 sequences are KGHSH and LQKENI. Trimming took off 2 bases at V and 4 bases at J, with 11 bases between the two ends. Full variable domain (outside the CDR3, taken from reference TRBV18 and TRBJ1-1): NAGVMQNPRHLVRRRGQEARLRCSPMKGHSHVYWYRQLPEEGLKFMVYLQKENIIDESGMPKERFSAEFPKEGPSILRIQQVVRGDSAAYFCASSPTRRGTEAFFGQGTRLTVV.

This clone was counted between two and nine times. V usage is TRBV7-2 and J usage is TRBJ2-1; the D is unclear. The ends were cut back, 5 bases at V and 9 bases at J, with 11 bases in the middle. From germline, CDR1 is SGHTA and CDR2 FQGNSA. This CDR3 region has 12 residues. The CDR3 sequence: CASSRQSSEQFF. DNA of the CDR3: TGTGCCAGCAGCCGACAATCCAGTGAGCAGTTCTTC.

The chain couples TRBV15 to TRBJ2-1; possible D gene TRBD1, 6 bases. V lost 0 bases and J 3 bases, leaving 15 bases between the germline ends. The CDR3 is made up of 17 amino acids. From germline, CDR1 is LNHNV and CDR2 YYDKDF (reference sequence). CDR3 DNA: TGTGCCACCAGCAGAGAAGGGTTAGGGGGATACTACAATGAGCAGTTCTTC. Translation: CATSREGLGGYYNEQFF.

The gene calls are TRBV10-3 and TRBJ1-3, with D perhaps matching TRBD1 (6 bases). The ends were cut back, 6 bases at V and 0 bases at J, with 15 bases in the middle. Per the germline V gene, CDR1 is ENHRY and CDR2 is SYGVKD. The CDR3 covers 16 residues. The CDR3, as DNA: TGTGCCATCAGCGGGGGGACACCAATCTCTGGAAACACCATATATTTT. Translating it yields CAISGGTPISGNTIYF.

The chain recombines TRBV7-9 with TRBJ1-2; perhaps TRBD1 as D (5 bases). The CDR3 spans 13 residues. V lost 7 bases to trimming and J lost 8 bases, with 17 bases between them. In germline, CDR1 is SEHNR, CDR2 FQNEAQ (reference sequence). The CDR3 DNA is TGTGCCAGCACCACGGGTGGGGCAGGGGGCTACACCTTC. Translating gives CASTTGGAGGYTF. Looking up the rest from reference TRBV7-9 and TRBJ1-2 gives the full variable domain: DTGVSQNPRHKITKRGQNVTFRCDPISEHNRLYWYRQTLGQGPEFLTYFQNEAQLEKSRLLSDRFSAERPKGSFSTLEIQRTEQGDSAMYLCASTTGGAGGYTFGSGTRLTVV.

The chain links TRBV6-1 to TRBJ2-7; 7 bases match TRBD1. V shed 3 bases and J 3 bases; nucleotides not matched to a gene: 5. The CDR3 is 14 residues long. Germline V gene sequence: CDR1 MNHNS, CDR2 SASEGT. The CDR3 reads CASSETTGDYEQYF. The CDR3 DNA is TGTGCCAGCAGTGAGACTACAGGGGACTACGAGCAGTACTTC.

The chain couples TRBV4-2 to TRBJ1-1, with 10 bases matching TRBD1. This CDR3 contains 14 residues. The germline gives CDR1 LGHNA, CDR2 YNFKEQ. V lost 0 bases, J lost 11 bases, and 6 bases stayed unmatched. The CDR3 here is CASSQEADRGLAFF. CDR3 in DNA: TGTGCCAGCAGCCAAGAGGCCGACAGGGGGCTGGCTTTCTTT.

The chain recombines TRBV27 with TRBJ1-6, with D perhaps matching TRBD1 (5 bases). CDR1 and CDR2 from the germline V gene are MNHEY and SMNVEV (reference sequence). The CDR3 totals 15 residues. The V end was cut by 6 bases, the J end by 2 bases, with 11 bases between. CDR3 in amino acids: CASRGGSTYNSPLHF. As DNA, the CDR3 is TGTGCCAGCAGGGGGGGGAGCACCTATAATTCACCCCTCCACTTT.

The chain combines TRBV4-2 with TRBJ1-4; maybe TRBD1 (6 bases). Germline values: CDR1 LGHNA, CDR2 YNFKEQ. The V gene lost 2 bases and the J gene lost 4 bases, with 17 bases spanning the gap. The length of the CDR3 is 17 residues. In DNA, the CDR3 is TGTGCCAGCAGCCAACCCGGTGGAGGGGGGGATAATGAAAAACTGTTTTTT. Protein sequence: CASSQPGGGGDNEKLFF.

This clone was seen only a few times. The chain uses TRBV6-5 and TRBJ1-4, with D possibly matching TRBD1 (6 bases). V gave up 5 bases and J gave up 7 bases, with 14 bases separating them. Germline loops: CDR1 MNHEY, CDR2 SVGAGI. The CDR3 has 14 residues. The CDR3 loop is CASSPGTRGEKLFF. CDR3 DNA sequence: TGTGCCAGCAGTCCCGGTACCAGGGGTGAAAAACTGTTTTTT.

The V gene is TRBV5-8, the J gene TRBJ1-5; 8 nucleotides align to TRBD1. The CDR3 covers 17 residues. From germline, CDR1 is SGHTS and CDR2 YDEGEE. V was pared by 0 bases and J by 4 bases, with 9 bases of the junction left unmatched. The CDR3 here is CASSLDRGAQDNQPQHF. The CDR3, as DNA: TGTGCCAGCAGCTTGGACAGGGGGGCCCAGGATAATCAGCCCCAGCATTTT.

The rearrangement joins TRBV2 to TRBJ1-2; D possibly corresponds to TRBD1 (5 bases). The germline V gene has CDR1 SNHLY and CDR2 FYNNEI. Trimming pared 4 bases from V and 4 bases from J, leaving 13 bases between. The CDR3 spans 14 residues. Written as DNA, the CDR3 is TGTGCCAGCAGTGGGAGGGGAATTTCCTATGGCTACACCTTC. Protein: CASSGRGISYGYTF.

The V call is TRBV12-3 or TRBV12-4, the J call TRBJ1-2; D possibly corresponds to TRBD1 (6 bases). V was shortened by 1 base and J by 10 bases, with 10 bases between the two germline ends. The CDR3 runs 12 residues. In DNA form, the CDR3 reads TGTGCCAGCAGTTTAGAACCAGGGGACTACACCTTC. It is translated as CASSLEPGDYTF.

The gene calls are TRBV10-3 and TRBJ1-5, with D possibly matching TRBD1 (6 bases). Per the germline V gene, CDR1 is ENHRY and CDR2 is SYGVKD. This CDR3 has 14 residues. V was clipped by 5 bases and J by 5 bases, with 13 bases between them. This CDR3 is CAISRTGSHQPQHF. The CDR3 region has the DNA TGTGCCATCAGTAGAACAGGGTCTCATCAGCCCCAGCATTTT.

The J gene is TRBJ2-2, the V gene TRBV4-2, with TRBD1 matching over 9 bases. Unmatched junction bases numbered 5, after V lost 0 bases and J lost 6 bases. This CDR3 spans 16 amino acids. Looked up from germline, CDR1 is LGHNA and CDR2 is YNFKEQ. The CDR3 nucleotides are TGTGCCAGCAGCCAAGAGACAGGGGGTTTTCCCGGGGAGCTGTTTTTT. As protein: CASSQETGGFPGELFF.

This rearrangement joins TRBV10-3 to TRBJ1-1; 9 positions agree with TRBD1. V lost 4 bases to trimming and J lost 4 bases; unmatched junction nucleotides: 7. CDR1 is ENHRY, CDR2 SYGVKD, per germline. CDR3 size: 15 residues. For the CDR3, the DNA is TGTGCCATCAGTGGCACAGGGGGCGCTGTCACTGAAGCTTTCTTT. It specifies CAISGTGGAVTEAFF.

V usage is TRBV18 and J usage is TRBJ2-3, with a weak D call TRBD2 (5 bases). The CDR3 spans 15 residues. Germline V lookup: CDR1 KGHSH, CDR2 LQKENI. V was cut by 4 bases and J by 2 bases, with 13 bases left in between. The CDR3 DNA sequence: TGTGCCAGCTCACTGACCGACTACGACACAGATACGCAGTATTTT. This codes for CASSLTDYDTDTQYF.